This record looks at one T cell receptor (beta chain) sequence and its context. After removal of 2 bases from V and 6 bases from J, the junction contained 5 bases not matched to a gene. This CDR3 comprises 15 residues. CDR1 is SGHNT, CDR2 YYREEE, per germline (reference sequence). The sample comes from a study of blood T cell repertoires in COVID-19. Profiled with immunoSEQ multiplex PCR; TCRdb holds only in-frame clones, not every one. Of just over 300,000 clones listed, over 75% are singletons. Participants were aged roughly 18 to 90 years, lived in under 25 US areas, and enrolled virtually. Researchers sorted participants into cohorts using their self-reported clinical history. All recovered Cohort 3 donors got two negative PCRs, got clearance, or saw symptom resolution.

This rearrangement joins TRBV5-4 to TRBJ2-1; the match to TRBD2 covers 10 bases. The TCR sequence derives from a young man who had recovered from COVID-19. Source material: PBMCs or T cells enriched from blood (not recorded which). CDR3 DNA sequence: TGTGCCAGCAGCTTTCTCAGCGGGGGGGCCAATGAGCAGTTCTTC. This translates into CASSFLSGGANEQFF.